This T cell receptor beta chain stems from a study of shared clonotypes between healthy human individuals. General study findings and limits: In this cohort, only blood was sampled, and tissue repertoires likely differ. A limitation of the genetic and exposure-history diversity represented arose from few donors. Generation probability values for non-shared clonotypes were lower than those for clonotypes shared by all four donors. Naive CD4 clonotypes were shared across a handful of donors at 4% to 5%.

As concerns this clone: The target antigen is unknown.

Assay: immunoSEQ multiplex PCR; the TCRdb copy retains only in-frame clones and omits some. The sample yields 740,000 or so clones, 55% to 85% seen once. V was clipped by 3 bases and J by 5 bases, with 7 bases between them. Germline values: CDR1 MNHNS, CDR2 SASEGT. The CDR3 extends over 12 amino acids. The sequencing input was memory CD4+ T cells sorted from blood. Indicated subset: CD45RA-negative fraction. This chain joins TRBV6-1 and TRBJ2-5; D gene ambiguous. The clonotype was recovered from a woman aged 30 to 39 in good health. CDR3 residues: CASSEPWETQYF. CDR3 nucleotides: TGTGCCAGCAGTGAGCCCTGGGAGACCCAGTACTTC.